Listed below are T cell receptor beta chains from one sample, sequenced in a study of CD8 T cells in ankylosing spondylitis. TCRdb reprocessed the 5' RACE reads with MiXCR, giving one entry per CDR3 protein. The table lists around 150,000 distinct CDR3 sequences, around 18% of them singletons, with roughly 8% in the top ten. Material: blood, either unsorted or a sorted T cell fraction (not recorded which). These receptors were taken from a male donor with ankylosing spondylitis or in good health (not recorded which). Both conserved end residues are part of each CDR3. The D gene is left open where the match is weak. A clone size is listed for some rows: how often the clone was seen (once, few, many), or a class if it is expanded.

TRBJ2-1	TRBV2	TRBD2	few	TGTGCCAGCAGTGATGTGGCAGCGGGAACGAATGAGCAGTTCTTC	CASSDVAAGTNEQFF
TRBJ2-7	TRBV5-6	-	many	TGTGCCAGCAGCTTGGGGTTGGACTTTGGCTACGAGCAGTACTTC	CASSLGLDFGYEQYF
TRBJ2-7	TRBV10-3	-	many	TGTGCCATCAGTGAGTCGGGGGGAACATACGAGCAGTACTTC	CAISESGGTYEQYF
TRBJ2-6	TRBV24-1	-	few	TGTGCCACCACCCCCGGGACATCGACCGGGGCCAACGTCCTGACTTTC	CATTPGTSTGANVLTF
TRBJ2-1	TRBV28	-	few	TGTGCCAGCAGTTCTGGGGGGAGTGGTCTAGATGAGCAGTTCTTC	CASSSGGSGLDEQFF
TRBJ2-1	TRBV5-1	TRBD1	many	TGCGCCAGCAGCATGGGGACAGCCTACAATGAGCAGTTCTTC	CASSMGTAYNEQFF
TRBJ1-1	TRBV5-1	-	many	TGCGCCAGCAGCGCAGTGAACACTGAAGCTTTCTTT	CASSAVNTEAFF
TRBJ2-1	TRBV28	-	-	TGTGCCAGCAGGGCAAGGGGGGGAGACAATGAGCAGTTCTTC	CASRARGGDNEQFF
TRBJ2-1	TRBV27	TRBD2	many	TGTGCCAGCGGGCGGGAGAGCTCCTACAATGAGCAGTTCTTC	CASGRESSYNEQFF
TRBJ1-1	TRBV10-3	TRBD1	once	TGTGCCATCAGTGGAGGGGACAGGGGGCCGAACACTGAAGCTTTCTTT	CAISGGDRGPNTEAFF
TRBJ1-1	TRBV25-1	TRBD1	-	TGTGCCAGCAGTGACCAGACAGGGTGGGTCAACACTGAAGCTTTCTTT	CASSDQTGWVNTEAFF
TRBJ1-1	TRBV19	-	-	TGTGCCAGTAGTCCCCGCGGGGCCTATGCTGAAGCTTTCTTT	CASSPRGAYAEAFF
TRBJ2-7	TRBV5-1	-	many	TGCGCCAGCAGCTTCTCCTCAGGCGGACGCGAGCAGTACTTC	CASSFSSGGREQYF
TRBJ2-7	TRBV5-1	-	many	TGCGCCAGCAGCTCGGACGGCTTTACCTCCTACGAGCAGTACTTC	CASSSDGFTSYEQYF
TRBJ1-2	TRBV29-1	-	few	TGCAGCGGGGCAGACGGGACTAACTATGGCTACACCTTC	CSGADGTNYGYTF
TRBJ2-2	TRBV6-1	-	-	TGTGCCAGCACACGACCTCACGCCGGGGAGCTGTTTTTT	CASTRPHAGELFF
TRBJ2-5	TRBV5-4	TRBD2	-	TGTGCCAGCAGCTTGGCGTCTAGCGGGACCCTAAGTGGGACCCAGTACTTC	CASSLASSGTLSGTQYF
TRBJ2-1	TRBV5-1	TRBD2	many	TGCGCCAGCAGCCAATTGGGACTAGCGGTTCACAATGAGCAGTTCTTC	CASSQLGLAVHNEQFF
TRBJ2-2	TRBV11-2	-	-	TGTGCCAGCAGCACGTATAGCAGACCGAACACCGGGGAGCTGTTTTTT	CASSTYSRPNTGELFF
TRBJ2-3	TRBV15	-	many	TGTGCCACCAGCGGAGGACAGAGCACAGATACGCAGTATTTT	CATSGGQSTDTQYF
TRBJ2-3	TRBV29-1	-	many	TGCAGCGAAGGAGGTTTCGGGGTAGATACGCAGTATTTT	CSEGGFGVDTQYF
TRBJ2-2	TRBV28	TRBD2	-	TGTGCCAGCAGCTTACTAGCGCGGAACACCGGGGAGCTGTTTTTT	CASSLLARNTGELFF
TRBJ2-7	TRBV6-1	TRBD1	-	TGTGCCAGCAGACTGGGACAGGGTGGGCACGAGCAGTACTTC	CASRLGQGGHEQYF
TRBJ1-1	TRBV14	-	-	TGTGCCAGCAGCTCCTTTTTGGGGGCCACTGAAGCTTTCTTT	CASSSFLGATEAFF
TRBJ1-5	TRBV20-1	-	-	TGCAGTGCTATTACAGGGACTCGAGGCCAGCCCCAGCATTTT	CSAITGTRGQPQHF
TRBJ2-7	TRBV7-2	-	few	TGTGCCAGCAGCCCGACTGCGGTGGGGGCATACGAGCAGTACTTC	CASSPTAVGAYEQYF
TRBJ2-3	TRBV5-1	-	many	TGCGCCAGCAGCGCGAAGCAAAGGACAGATACGCAGTATTTT	CASSAKQRTDTQYF
TRBJ2-5	TRBV12-3/TRBV12-4	-	many	TGTGCCAGCAGTTCCTCAGCTGGGAGGAACCAGTACTTC	CASSSSAGRNQYF
TRBJ2-1	TRBV27	-	many	TGTGCCAGCAGTTTACCCGGGTGGGGTTACAATGAGCAGTTCTTC	CASSLPGWGYNEQFF
TRBJ1-1	TRBV20-1	-	many	TGCAGTGCTAGTGGGGCGGGGGGACTGAACACTGAAGCTTTCTTT	CSASGAGGLNTEAFF
TRBJ2-1	TRBV10-3	TRBD2	many	TGTGCCATCAAACCAGCGGGAGGGCCTAATGAGCAGTTCTTC	CAIKPAGGPNEQFF
TRBJ2-1	TRBV24-1	-	few	TGTGCCACCGTTGCCGGCAATGAGCAGTTCTTC	CATVAGNEQFF
TRBJ2-1	TRBV20-1	-	many	TGCAGTGCTAGAGAAGGGCTATACAATGAGCAGTTCTTC	CSAREGLYNEQFF
TRBJ2-3	TRBV28	TRBD2	few	TGTGCCAGCAGTTTACGCGGGAGAGGGTCCGATACGCAGTATTTT	CASSLRGRGSDTQYF